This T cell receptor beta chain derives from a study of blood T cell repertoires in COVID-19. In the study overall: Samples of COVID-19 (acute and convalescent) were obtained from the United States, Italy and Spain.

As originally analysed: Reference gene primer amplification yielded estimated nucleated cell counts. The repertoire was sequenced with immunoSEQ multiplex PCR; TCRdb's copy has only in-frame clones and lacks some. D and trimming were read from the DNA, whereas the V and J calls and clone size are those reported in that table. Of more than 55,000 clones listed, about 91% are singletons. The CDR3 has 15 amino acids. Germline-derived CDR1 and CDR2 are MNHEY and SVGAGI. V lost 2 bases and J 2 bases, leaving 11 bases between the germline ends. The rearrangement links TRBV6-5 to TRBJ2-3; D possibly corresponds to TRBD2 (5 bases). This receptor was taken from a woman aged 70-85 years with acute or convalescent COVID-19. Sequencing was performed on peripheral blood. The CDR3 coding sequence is TGTGCCAGCAGTTACCGAGAGGGAAACACAGATACGCAGTATTTT. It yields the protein CASSYREGNTDTQYF.